These 2 T cell receptor beta chains were sequenced from one sample in a study of cytomegalovirus exposure and HLA in healthy donors. 13 Jbeta primers and 60 Vbeta primers were used for the PCR. Repertoires were generated with immunoSEQ multiplex PCR, while TCRdb's copy carries only in-frame clones and drops some. The profile shows about 150,000 clones, 70% to 90% of them singletons. The sample was PBMCs. The source of these receptors is a woman between 40 and 55 years old in good health and CMV-seropositive.

This clone was found once. This chain connects TRBV30 to TRBJ1-2, with D tentatively TRBD1 (5 bases). Between the trimmed V and J ends, which lost 0 bases and 7 bases, there was a span of 18 bases. The V gene's germline CDR1 is GTSNPN and CDR2 SVGIG (reference sequence). The CDR3 loop spans 15 amino acids. This CDR3 is CAWSVPLGLGFGYTF. The CDR3 nucleotides are TGTGCCTGGAGTGTACCCCTGGGGCTGGGATTTGGCTACACCTTC.

This chain links TRBV4-1 with TRBJ2-7, with 9 nucleotides matching TRBD2. Germline CDR1 reads MGHRA; CDR2 reads YSYEKL. V lost 1 base to trimming and J lost 4 bases; unmatched junction nucleotides: 8. The CDR3 runs to 16 residues. This CDR3 reads CASSQGRASGKYEQYF. In DNA form, the CDR3 reads TGCGCCAGCAGCCAAGGGAGGGCTAGCGGGAAGTACGAGCAGTACTTC.